These 23 T cell receptor beta chains originate from one sample sequenced in a study of cytomegalovirus exposure and HLA in healthy donors. The PCR used 60 Vbeta and 13 Jbeta primers. Method: immunoSEQ multiplex PCR; TCRdb's copy keeps in-frame clones and lacks some. The sample shows some 150,000 clones, more than 70% of them seen only once. Sequences were obtained from PBMCs. The receptors were gathered from a man aged 45-60 years in good health and CMV-seropositive.

The V call is TRBV7-2, the J call TRBJ2-5; TRBD2 agrees at 7 bases. Germline loops: CDR1 SGHTA, CDR2 FQGNSA. This CDR3 spans 14 amino acids. V gave up 5 bases and J gave up 4 bases; unmatched junction bases: 7. Here the CDR3 DNA reads TGTGCCAGCAGCCGTCGCGGGGGACGAGAGACCCAGTACTTC. Translated: CASSRRGGRETQYF.

This clone was seen only a few times. The chain employs TRBV25-1 and TRBJ2-5; possible D gene TRBD1, 6 bases. Trimming left V 2 bases short and J 5 bases short, with 15 bases between. CDR1 is MGHDK, CDR2 SYGVNS, per germline. The CDR3 has 15 amino acids. The CDR3 loop is CASSEATGYTETQYF. The CDR3 DNA sequence: TGTGCCAGCAGTGAAGCGACAGGCTATACGGAGACCCAGTACTTC.

This clone was seen a handful of times. The V gene is TRBV7-9, the J gene TRBJ2-1; the D gene is possibly TRBD2 (5 bases). The germline V and J ends were trimmed by 2 bases and 9 bases, with 8 bases remaining between them. CDR3 length: 12 residues. Germline V gives CDR1 SEHNR, CDR2 FQNEAQ (reference sequence). CDR3 in amino acids: CASSLLGGEQFF. The CDR3 nucleotides read TGTGCCAGCAGCTTACTAGGAGGTGAGCAGTTCTTC.

This clone has just one count. This rearrangement joins TRBV15 to TRBJ2-5; 7 bases agree with TRBD1. Looked up from germline, CDR1 is LNHNV and CDR2 is YYDKDF (reference sequence). The CDR3 loop spans 15 amino acids. V shed 0 bases, J shed 3 bases, and the junction held 4 bases outside the gene matches. CDR3 bases: TGTGCCACCAGCAGAGACAGGGGGACCGAAGAGACCCAGTACTTC. Protein sequence: CATSRDRGTEETQYF.

V usage is TRBV6-1 and J usage is TRBJ1-1; 8 bases agree with TRBD1. The CDR3 is made up of 16 amino acids. V lost 4 bases and J lost 5; bases outside the gene matches: 12. Germline assignment: CDR1 MNHNS and CDR2 SASEGT. CDR3 in DNA: TGTGCCAGCAGTGCCCCAGTCAGGGGGCTGGTGACTGAAGCTTTCTTT. Protein product: CASSAPVRGLVTEAFF.

The rearrangement links TRBV20-1 to TRBJ2-5; D not resolved. The V gene lost 5 bases and the J gene lost 4 bases, with 5 bases spanning the gap. This CDR3 is 10 amino acids long. CDR1 is DFQATT and CDR2 is SNEGSKA in the germline V gene (reference sequence). CDR3 coding DNA: TGCAGTGCTCTCGGAGAGACCCAGTACTTC. Its translation: CSALGETQYF.

The chain recombines TRBV7-9 with TRBJ2-7, with D maybe TRBD2 (6 bases). Trimming removed 0 bases at V and 3 bases at J, with 9 bases between. The CDR3 loop spans 14 amino acids. Germline V gives CDR1 SEHNR, CDR2 FQNEAQ (reference sequence). The CDR3 DNA sequence: TGTGCCAGCAGCTTAGCGGGACTCGACTACGAGCAGTACTTC. Translation: CASSLAGLDYEQYF.

The chain has TRBV18 and TRBJ1-1; 8 bases align to TRBD1. Per germline, CDR1 KGHSH and CDR2 LQKENI. The CDR3 has 13 amino acids. J lost 7 bases, V lost 8 bases, and 9 bases had no gene match. The CDR3 sequence is CASRIGQGDEAFF. As DNA, the CDR3 is TGTGCCAGCCGAATTGGACAGGGTGATGAAGCTTTCTTT.

This chain links TRBV6-1 with TRBJ1-1; D uncertain. The germline gives CDR1 MNHNS, CDR2 SASEGT. V lost 6 bases to trimming and J lost 0 bases, with 11 bases between them. This CDR3 has 14 residues. The CDR3 spells CASSNINMNTEAFF. The CDR3 bases are TGTGCCAGCAGCAACATCAACATGAACACTGAAGCTTTCTTT.

The chain is built from TRBV7-9 and TRBJ2-1; D remains unclear. Germline-derived CDR1 and CDR2 are SEHNR and FQNEAQ (reference sequence). V lost 3 bases, J lost 6 bases, and 3 bases lay in between. The CDR3 loop spans 11 amino acids. The CDR3 DNA is TGTGCCAGCAGCTTCCTCAATGAGCAGTTCTTC. This gives the protein CASSFLNEQFF. The full variable domain, completed using reference TRBV7-9 and TRBJ2-1, is DTGVSQNPRHKITKRGQNVTFRCDPISEHNRLYWYRQTLGQGPEFLTYFQNEAQLEKSRLLSDRFSAERPKGSFSTLEIQRTEQGDSAMYLCASSFLNEQFFGPGTRLTVL.

V usage is TRBV6-6 and J usage is TRBJ2-2; 9 bases align to TRBD2. The CDR3 length is 15 residues. Losses at the gene ends were 7 bases for V and 4 bases for J; bases not matched to a gene: 7. Germline V gives CDR1 MNHNY, CDR2 SVGAGI (reference sequence). CDR3 bases: TGTGCCAGCACGAGGGGGCGGGGGGGCACCGGGGAGCTGTTTTTT. Translated: CASTRGRGGTGELFF.

The chain couples TRBV7-2 to TRBJ1-5; D not certain. CDR1 is SGHTA, CDR2 FQGNSA, per germline. The CDR3 is made up of 15 amino acids. With 2 bases removed from V and 1 base from J, the gap between germline ends came to 9 bases. The CDR3 DNA sequence: TGTGCCAGCAGCTTAAGTTTCGGGAGCAATCAGCCCCAGCATTTT. Translation: CASSLSFGSNQPQHF.

V usage is TRBV25-1 and J usage is TRBJ2-5, with D possibly TRBD2 on 7 matching bases. Germline values: CDR1 MGHDK, CDR2 SYGVNS. This CDR3 has 15 residues. V was pared by 6 bases and J by 1 base, with 15 bases between. CDR3 nucleotides: TGTGCCAGCAGCCCCCGCGGGGGCCCCCAAGAGACCCAGTACTTC. Its translation is CASSPRGGPQETQYF.

The rearrangement links TRBV5-1 to TRBJ1-1, with 10 bases that match TRBD1. CDR3 length: 14 amino acids. Looked up from germline, CDR1 is SGHRS and CDR2 is YFSETQ. The J segment lost 4 bases and the V segment lost 4 bases, leaving 4 bases of the junction unmatched. The CDR3 reads CASSDRGLGTEAFF. In nucleotides, the CDR3 is TGCGCCAGCAGCGACAGGGGGCTTGGCACTGAAGCTTTCTTT.

V gene TRBV6-4 combines with J gene TRBJ2-3; the match to TRBD2 covers 11 bases. J was trimmed by 0 bases and V by 5 bases; bases with no gene match: 1. The CDR3 contains 15 residues. CDR1 and CDR2 from the germline V gene are MRHNA and SNTAGT. For the CDR3, the DNA is TGTGCCAGCAGTCGGACTAGCGGGAGCACAGATACGCAGTATTTT. It encodes CASSRTSGSTDTQYF.

This clone was seen only once. J is TRBJ2-7 and V is TRBV4-2; 8 bases agree with TRBD1. J lost 3 bases, V lost 5 bases, and 3 bases had no gene match. Germline V gives CDR1 LGHNA, CDR2 YNFKEQ. This CDR3 has 13 residues. The CDR3 region is CASSKGQDYEQYF. The CDR3 bases are TGTGCCAGCAGCAAGGGACAGGACTACGAGCAGTACTTC.

The chain uses TRBV5-8 and TRBJ1-1, with D perhaps matching TRBD1 (6 bases). The length of the CDR3 is 16 residues. CDR1 is SGHTS and CDR2 is YDEGEE in the germline V gene. Trimming took 3 bases from V and 0 from J, leaving 15 bases between them. CDR3 residues: CASSSDSYLLNTEAFF. CDR3 coding DNA: TGTGCCAGCAGCTCGGACAGTTACCTATTGAACACTGAAGCTTTCTTT.

The rearrangement joins TRBV19 to TRBJ2-7; 7 nucleotides match TRBD1. V lost 5 bases, J lost 4 bases, and 5 bases stayed unmatched. This CDR3 has 13 residues. CDR1 and CDR2 from the germline V gene are LNHDA and SQIVND (reference sequence). The CDR3 nucleotides are TGTGCCAGTAGTGCTAAGACAGGGTACGAGCAGTACTTC. This encodes CASSAKTGYEQYF.

The chain links TRBV5-1 to TRBJ1-4; D remains ambiguous. CDR3 size: 14 residues. Germline assignment: CDR1 SGHRS and CDR2 YFSETQ. Trimming cost V 4 bases and J 5 bases, with 12 bases left between them. The CDR3 loop reads CASSQTYLNEKLFF. The CDR3 region has the DNA TGCGCCAGCAGCCAAACCTACTTGAATGAAAAACTGTTTTTT.

This rearrangement joins TRBV6-1 to TRBJ2-5; the D gene is possibly TRBD2 (6 bases). Germline values: CDR1 MNHNS, CDR2 SASEGT. This CDR3 has 17 amino acids. V was trimmed by 0 bases and J by 1 base, leaving 15 bases between them. Here the CDR3 DNA reads TGTGCCAGCAGTGAAGCGCTTTTGGTAGCGGTCCAAGAGACCCAGTACTTC. It translates to CASSEALLVAVQETQYF.

The chain recombines TRBV11-2 with TRBJ1-1; possibly TRBD1 for D (5 bases). The CDR3 covers 12 residues. V lost 5 bases and J lost 4, with 8 bases in between. Germline CDR1 and CDR2: SGHAT and FQNNGV. The CDR3 reads CASSRGLTEAFF. The CDR3 nucleotides are TGTGCCAGCAGCCGGGGACTCACTGAAGCTTTCTTT.

This chain uses TRBV7-6 with TRBJ2-1, with TRBD2 identical over 8 bases. The germline V gene encodes CDR1 SGHVS and CDR2 FNYEAQ. V lost 0 bases and J lost 0; bases outside the gene matches: 4. The CDR3 has 17 amino acids. In DNA form, the CDR3 reads TGTGCCAGCAGCTTAGCGGTCGGGGGGGGCTCCTACAATGAGCAGTTCTTC. Amino acids: CASSLAVGGGSYNEQFF.

This clone is a singleton in its sample. The chain employs TRBV5-6 and TRBJ2-5; D unclear. Trimming removed 4 bases at V and 3 bases at J, with 4 bases between. Germline V gene data show CDR1 as SGHDT and CDR2 as YYEEEE. The CDR3 is 11 residues long. In DNA form, the CDR3 reads TGTGCCAGCAGCGCAGAAGAGACCCAGTACTTC. Its protein is CASSAEETQYF.